The T cell receptor beta chain under discussion was sequenced for a study of blood T cell repertoires in COVID-19. As for the study in general: Acute and convalescent COVID-19 specimens originated in the United States, Italy and Spain. T cells, B-cell-depleted T cells, or PBMCs supplied cDNA or gDNA.

Those who participated ranged in age from 18 to 89 years and resided in about 24 US areas. This CDR3 has 16 residues. Germline V gene lookup returns CDR1 PRHDT and CDR2 FYEKMQ (reference sequence). V was trimmed by 0 bases and J by 2 bases, leaving 13 bases between them. Assay: immunoSEQ multiplex PCR; the TCRdb copy retains only in-frame clones and omits some. The sample carries approximately 500,000 clones, roughly 90% recorded once. Specimen: PBMCs or T cells enriched from blood (not recorded which). The clonotype comes from a middle-aged woman who had recovered from COVID-19. The V gene is TRBV13, the J gene TRBJ1-1; the D gene is possibly TRBD1 (5 bases). The CDR3 protein is CASSLGPRQSNTEAFF. The CDR3 nucleotides read TGTGCCAGCAGCTTAGGACCCCGACAGTCCAACACTGAAGCTTTCTTT.